The clone carrying this T cell receptor (beta chain) was seen at least ten times. This specimen comes from a study of human T cells and chemical hapten exposure. TCRdb re-called the RACE reads with MiXCR, one entry per CDR3 protein. The profile shows tens of thousands of distinct CDR3 sequences, around 12% of them singletons. This CDR3 region has 9 residues. The germline gives CDR1 DFQATT, CDR2 SNEGSKA (reference sequence). Regarding time point: pre-sensitization, week 0. Treatment here: therapeutic diphenylcyclopropenone sensitization with weekly scalp DPC. The material was whole blood, obtained in connection with sensitization to the hapten diphenylcyclopropenone (DPC). The V and J genes are TRBV20-1 and TRBJ2-4; D call uncertain. This clonotype was obtained from a woman in her twenties or thirties with alopecia areata. Some clones in this sample may be carry-over from other donors' samples. Here the CDR3 reads CRGKNIQYF. The CDR3 DNA is TGCAGGGGAAAAAACATTCAGTACTTC.